The 24 T cell receptor beta chains reported below all come from one sample, sequenced in a study of T-cell reconstitution after alpha-beta-depleted transplantation in children. Using unique molecular identifiers, the investigators prepared the TCRbeta library. TCRdb analysed the PCR reads with MiXCR anew, one entry per CDR3 protein. Here the sample spans about 600,000 distinct CDR3 sequences, over 10% being singletons. The sequencing here drew on PBMCs, mostly from graft donor cells, taken 360 days after TCRalphabeta/CD19-depleted stem cell transplant. Every receptor here comes from a male patient under 18 who had a stem cell transplant for acute myeloid leukemia, so the T cells may come from the graft donor.

This sequence joins TRBV12-3 or TRBV12-4 and TRBJ1-6, with a weak D call TRBD1 (6 bases). The CDR3 spans 15 residues. V lost 6 bases, J lost 3 bases, and 12 bases lay in between. The CDR3 sequence is CASRLRGLYNSPLHF. CDR3 nucleotide sequence: TGTGCCAGCAGACTCAGGGGACTCTATAATTCACCCCTCCACTTT.

The genes are TRBV5-1 and TRBJ2-2; D is unclear. Germline V CDR1 and CDR2: SGHRS, YFSETQ. Trimming took off 0 bases at V and 5 bases at J, with 8 bases between the two ends. CDR3 length equals 14 residues. The CDR3: CASSLVLLTGELFF. The CDR3 DNA sequence: TGCGCCAGCAGCTTGGTTCTACTAACCGGGGAGCTGTTTTTT.

This clonotype showed up just once. V is TRBV9 and J is TRBJ2-1; TRBD2 agrees at 8 bases. The CDR3 is made up of 19 amino acids. Trimming at V came to 6 bases and at J to 9 bases, leaving 26 bases not matched to a gene. Germline V gene data show CDR1 as SGDLS and CDR2 as YYNGEE. The CDR3 here is CASNRPSGGAGGGVGEQFF. The DNA for the CDR3 is TGTGCCAGCAACCGACCCAGTGGGGGGGCGGGAGGTGGGGTGGGTGAGCAGTTCTTC. The full variable domain, completed using reference TRBV9 and TRBJ2-1, is DSGVTQTPKHLITATGQRVTLRCSPRSGDLSVYWYQQSLDQGLQFLIQYYNGEERAKGNILERFSAQQFPDLHSELNLSSLELGDSALYFCASNRPSGGAGGGVGEQFFGPGTRLTVL.

This clonotype was observed a handful of times. V usage is TRBV7-2 and J usage is TRBJ2-1; 12 bases fit TRBD2. This CDR3 region has 14 residues. The V gene end was trimmed by 6 bases and the J gene end by 8 bases; junction bases not matched to a gene: 5. Germline CDR1 reads SGHTA; CDR2 reads FQGNSA. The CDR3 nucleotides read TGTGCCAGCAGTGCGACTAGCGGGAGCTATGAGCAGTTCTTC. Residues: CASSATSGSYEQFF.

The gene calls are TRBV29-1 and TRBJ2-3; 7 positions agree with TRBD1. Germline V CDR1 and CDR2: SQVTM, ANQGSEA. The CDR3 totals 12 residues. V shed 7 bases, J shed 4 bases, and the junction held 5 bases outside the gene matches. The CDR3 DNA reads as TGCAGCGGCGAGCAGGGGGCAGATACGCAGTATTTT. Its translation is CSGEQGADTQYF.

The chain is built from TRBV20-1 and TRBJ2-3; 10 nucleotides line up with TRBD2. This CDR3 comprises 13 residues. V lost 5 bases and J lost 7; bases outside the gene matches: 6. CDR1 DFQATT and CDR2 SNEGSKA come from the germline V gene (reference sequence). In DNA, the CDR3 is TGCAGTGCTCGCACTAGCGGGACGTATACGCAGTATTTT. Translating gives CSARTSGTYTQYF.

V usage is TRBV4-3 and J usage is TRBJ2-2; no clear D gene. Germline V gene sequence: CDR1 LGHNA, CDR2 YSLEER. CDR3 length equals 16 residues. Between the trimmed V and J ends, which lost 0 bases and 5 bases, there was a span of 13 bases. CDR3 bases: TGCGCCAGCAGCCAAGATGTTAGGGAATGGACCGGGGAGCTGTTTTTT. Its translation is CASSQDVREWTGELFF.

This clonotype has just a few counts. The chain joins TRBV7-9 to TRBJ2-2, with 9 nucleotides matching TRBD2. Germline CDR1 and CDR2: SEHNR and FQNEAQ (reference sequence). There are 16 residues in the CDR3. Losses at the gene ends were 3 bases for V and 6 bases for J; bases not matched to a gene: 8. CDR3 DNA: TGTGCCAGCAGCTTTTACCTAGCGGGACCACCCGGGGAGCTGTTTTTT. Translation: CASSFYLAGPPGELFF.

This clonotype was seen repeatedly, ten times or more. The chain joins TRBV20-1 to TRBJ2-1; no definite D call. Trimming removed 0 bases from V and 0 bases from J, with 9 bases in between. The germline CDR1 and CDR2 sequences are DFQATT and SNEGSKA (reference sequence). The CDR3 contains 15 residues. Written as DNA, the CDR3 is TGCAGTGCTAGAGATCTGTCGAGCTCCTACAATGAGCAGTTCTTC. It is translated as CSARDLSSSYNEQFF.

In its sample, this clonotype was seen a few times. This sequence joins TRBV16 and TRBJ1-2, with D unresolved. The germline CDR1 and CDR2 sequences are KGHSY and FQNENV. V shed 4 bases and J shed 0 bases, with 6 bases lying between them. The CDR3 is made up of 13 amino acids. The CDR3 protein is CASSRSANYGYTF. CDR3 nucleotides: TGTGCCAGCAGCCGGAGTGCTAACTATGGCTACACCTTC.

In its sample, this clonotype was seen a few times. The V call is TRBV7-2, the J call TRBJ2-2, with D perhaps matching TRBD1 or TRBD2 (6 bases each). Germline V gives CDR1 SGHTA, CDR2 FQGNSA. Trimming took 5 bases from V and 7 from J, leaving 20 bases between them. The CDR3 totals 16 residues. CDR3 nucleotide sequence: TGTGCCAGCAGCCCTACTAGGGGGAGGTCAGGCGGGGAGCTGTTTTTT. Translated: CASSPTRGRSGGELFF.

CDR3 region: CASSYSKREAPTDTQYF. The CDR3 DNA reads as TGTGCCAGCAGTTACTCGAAGAGGGAGGCCCCCACAGATACGCAGTATTTT. The V call is TRBV6-5, the J call TRBJ2-3; tentative D call: TRBD2 (6 bases). This CDR3 is 17 amino acids long. V lost 0 bases and J 2 bases, leaving 15 bases between the germline ends. The germline V gene encodes CDR1 MNHEY and CDR2 SVGAGI.

The V gene is TRBV29-1, the J gene TRBJ2-7, with 14 positions matching TRBD2. The CDR3 is 16 amino acids. V gave up 6 bases and J gave up 2 bases; unmatched junction bases: 9. Germline V gene sequence: CDR1 SQVTM, CDR2 ANQGSEA. The CDR3 DNA sequence: TGCAGCGTAACCGGGACTAGCGGGAGTCTTGCCTACGAGCAGTACTTC. Encoded protein: CSVTGTSGSLAYEQYF.

The sample holds a few counts of this clonotype. This chain uses TRBV5-4 with TRBJ2-1, with D perhaps being TRBD1 or TRBD2 (5 bases each). Trimming took 2 bases from V and 10 from J, leaving 16 bases between them. This CDR3 is built from 14 residues. Germline V lookup: CDR1 SGHNT, CDR2 YYREEE (reference sequence). The CDR3 region has the DNA TGTGCCAGCAGCTTCCGGGACCGACCGGTCGAGCAGTTCTTC. Translating gives CASSFRDRPVEQFF. The variable domain in full, with the rest retrieved from reference TRBV5-4 and TRBJ2-1, is ETGVTQSPTHLIKTRGQQVTLRCSSQSGHNTVSWYQQALGQGPQFIFQYYREEENGRGNFPPRFSGLQFPNYSSELNVNALELDDSALYLCASSFRDRPVEQFFGPGTRLTVL.

This clonotype was observed at least ten times. The V and J genes are TRBV6-5 and TRBJ2-2, with 8 bases aligning to TRBD2. Germline assignment: CDR1 MNHEY and CDR2 SVGAGI. V gave up 6 bases and J gave up 4 bases; unmatched junction bases: 7. The CDR3 spans 15 residues. Here the CDR3 reads CASSPIGGVTGELFF. In DNA form, the CDR3 reads TGTGCCAGCAGCCCAATCGGGGGGGTCACCGGGGAGCTGTTTTTT.

This chain links TRBV5-1 with TRBJ1-1; D uncertain. The CDR3 length is 16 residues. The germline CDR1 and CDR2 sequences are SGHRS and YFSETQ. Deletions cut 0 bases from V and 1 base from J, with 13 bases between. CDR3 bases: TGCGCCAGCAGCTTGGCGTGGGCCAAGAGGAACACTGAAGCTTTCTTT. Translated: CASSLAWAKRNTEAFF.

This clonotype was seen a handful of times. The chain couples TRBV28 to TRBJ2-1; no clear D gene. Trimming pared 5 bases from V and 9 bases from J, leaving 14 bases between. From germline, CDR1 is MDHEN and CDR2 SYDVKM. The CDR3 covers 13 residues. CDR3 sequence (DNA): TGTGCCAGCAGTCCCCCGGTTCTCGGTGAGCAGTTCTTC. Amino acids: CASSPPVLGEQFF.

In this sample, this clonotype turned up many times. The rearrangement uses TRBV25-1 and TRBJ2-3; D gene uncertain. The CDR3 sequence is 14 residues long. V was clipped by 4 bases and J by 0 bases, with 8 bases between them. Germline assignment: CDR1 MGHDK and CDR2 SYGVNS. CDR3 in amino acids: CASSVAPSTDTQYF. The CDR3 DNA is TGTGCCAGCAGTGTGGCTCCTAGCACAGATACGCAGTATTTT.

The V gene is TRBV30, the J gene TRBJ2-5; D call uncertain. This CDR3 spans 13 amino acids. V was pared by 0 bases and J by 4 bases, with 9 bases between. The germline gives CDR1 GTSNPN, CDR2 SVGIG (reference sequence). The CDR3 loop reads CAWSVRTGETQYF. The CDR3 nucleotides read TGTGCCTGGAGTGTACGGACGGGAGAGACCCAGTACTTC.

Only a few counts were recorded for this clonotype. The chain employs TRBV4-2 and TRBJ2-5; D not certain. Between the trimmed V and J ends, which lost 3 bases and 2 bases, there was a span of 4 bases. Looked up from germline, CDR1 is LGHNA and CDR2 is YNFKEQ. The CDR3 runs 12 residues. The CDR3 region is CASSQPQETQYF. In DNA, the CDR3 is TGTGCCAGCAGCCAGCCGCAAGAGACCCAGTACTTC.

This clonotype has a count of ten or more. The CDR3 bases are TGTGCCAGCAGCCACAGGAGAACAGGTACCTACGAGCAGTACTTC. This codes for CASSHRRTGTYEQYF. This chain uses TRBV7-6 with TRBJ2-7; weak D call: TRBD1 (5 bases). Per germline, CDR1 SGHVS and CDR2 FNYEAQ. V lost 5 bases, J lost 2 bases, and 16 bases lay in between. The CDR3 consists of 15 residues.

The sample holds a few counts of this clonotype. This chain joins TRBV3-1 and TRBJ2-3; 9 bases fit TRBD2. Germline-derived CDR1 and CDR2 are LGHDT and YNNKEL (reference sequence). J was trimmed by 1 base and V by 0 bases; bases with no gene match: 14. This CDR3 contains 20 residues. CDR3: CASSQDQAGGLPIGTDTQYF. The CDR3 region has the DNA TGTGCCAGCAGCCAAGATCAGGCGGGAGGGCTTCCGATTGGCACAGATACGCAGTATTTT.

V is TRBV29-1 and J is TRBJ2-1; 10 bases fit TRBD2. Germline V CDR1 and CDR2: SQVTM, ANQGSEA. Trimming removed 4 bases from V and 0 bases from J; junction bases left unmatched: 6. CDR3 length equals 16 residues. As DNA, the CDR3 is TGCAGCGTTGTTGGACTAGCGGTGGGCTCCTACAATGAGCAGTTCTTC. This translates into CSVVGLAVGSYNEQFF.

This clonotype was seen many times. Written as DNA, the CDR3 is TGCAGCGTTACTAGCGGGGAGCTCTACGAGCAGTACTTC. Its translation: CSVTSGELYEQYF. The rearrangement links TRBV29-1 to TRBJ2-7; 10 bases are a match to TRBD2. The CDR3 contains 13 residues. Per the germline V gene, CDR1 is SQVTM and CDR2 is ANQGSEA. Germline trimming cut 5 bases from V and 3 bases from J; bases unmatched to any gene: 4.